These 26 T cell receptor beta chains originate from one sample sequenced in a study of identical twins. TCRdb ran MiXCR on the 5' RACE reads and lists one entry per CDR3 protein. Here the sample spans some 1,600,000 distinct CDR3 sequences, under 35% being singletons. Sequencing was carried out using cord blood. Source of these receptors: a newborn girl in good health.

This clonotype was found a few times. V is TRBV4-2 and J is TRBJ2-7; D is perhaps TRBD1 (5 bases). The V end was cut by 1 base, the J end by 3 bases, with 19 bases between. CDR3 length: 17 amino acids. Germline CDR1 LGHNA, CDR2 YNFKEQ. CDR3 bases: TGTGCCAGCAGCCAAGTGGGTGGGGCGAAGGAAAACTACGAGCAGTACTTC. Residues: CASSQVGGAKENYEQYF.

This clonotype was observed a handful of times. The V and J genes are TRBV18 and TRBJ2-1; 9 bases align to TRBD1. The CDR3 sequence is 13 residues long. Germline-derived CDR1 and CDR2 are KGHSH and LQKENI. V dropped 9 bases and J dropped 8; count of bases not matched to a gene: 8. The DNA of the CDR3 is TGTGCCAGTCACAGGGGGCGCTGCCATGAGCAGTTCTTC. Translated: CASHRGRCHEQFF.

This chain uses TRBV20-1 with TRBJ1-1; 7 bases map to TRBD1. The CDR3 spans 14 residues. CDR1 and CDR2 (germline): DFQATT, SNEGSKA (reference sequence). Trimming removed 1 base from V and 1 base from J; junction bases left unmatched: 3. The CDR3 nucleotides read TGCAGTGCTAGAGTTAGGGGGCCGAACACTGAAGCTTTCTTT. Amino acids: CSARVRGPNTEAFF.

This clonotype has only a few counts. This chain joins TRBV28 and TRBJ2-3, with D possibly called TRBD1 or TRBD2 (5 bases each). Between the trimmed V and J ends, which lost 5 bases and 5 bases, there was a span of 23 bases. CDR3 length: 17 residues. Germline-derived CDR1 and CDR2 are MDHEN and SYDVKM. CDR3 residues: CASSLRDGRPERDTQYF. DNA of the CDR3: TGTGCCAGCAGTCTACGGGACGGTCGGCCCGAACGAGATACGCAGTATTTT. Filled out from reference TRBV28 and TRBJ2-3, the complete variable domain reads DVKVTQSSRYLVKRTGEKVFLECVQDMDHENMFWYRQDPGLGLRLIYFSYDVKMKEKGDIPEGYSVSREKKERFSLILESASTNQTSMYLCASSLRDGRPERDTQYFGPGTRLTVL.

This clonotype was observed a few times. The J gene is TRBJ2-1, the V gene TRBV27, with TRBD2 identical over 8 bases. The trim removed 5 bases at V and 7 bases at J, leaving 7 bases unmatched. CDR1 is MNHEY, CDR2 SMNVEV, per germline (reference sequence). This CDR3 has 14 amino acids. CDR3 coding DNA: TGTGCCAGCAGTCCCGATCGCGGGAGGAATGAGCAGTTCTTC. Translated, it gives CASSPDRGRNEQFF.

The table lists this clonotype with a few counts. The chain employs TRBV29-1 and TRBJ1-2, with 8 bases lining up with TRBD1. The CDR3 totals 13 residues. The germline gives CDR1 SQVTM, CDR2 ANQGSEA. With 7 bases clipped from V and 1 base from J, the junction kept 5 bases outside the gene matches. The CDR3 DNA sequence: TGCAGCGGGACTGGACAGGGTAACTATGGCTACACCTTC. Its protein is CSGTGQGNYGYTF.

This clonotype has only a few counts. The chain links TRBV6-1 to TRBJ2-1; 8 bases map to TRBD1. Unmatched junction bases numbered 2, after V lost 9 bases and J lost 4 bases. The CDR3 sequence is 12 residues long. In germline, CDR1 is MNHNS, CDR2 SASEGT. The CDR3 sequence: CARGQVYNEQFF. CDR3 DNA: TGTGCCAGGGGACAGGTATACAATGAGCAGTTCTTC.

Notes on this clonotype: This clone may be a read error of a much larger clone one base away. The rearrangement joins TRBV20-1 to TRBJ2-7, with D hard to call. The end of the DNA is better explained by TRBJ2-1, so the J call may be wrong. CDR1 and CDR2 (germline): DFQATT, SNEGSKA (reference sequence). This CDR3 contains 13 residues. The CDR3, as DNA: TGCAGTGCTAGAGTTGGCTTCTCCTACGAGCAGTTCTTC. It is translated as CSARVGFSYEQFF.

This clonotype was picked up many times. In nucleotides, the CDR3 is TGTGCCAGCAGTCTCAACCGGGGTGAGCAGTTCTTC. It specifies CASSLNRGEQFF. V gene TRBV12-3 or TRBV12-4 combines with J gene TRBJ2-1; the D gene is possibly TRBD2 (5 bases). Trimming stripped 5 bases from V and 9 bases from J, with 11 bases between. The CDR3 runs to 12 residues.

The chain joins TRBV5-5 to TRBJ2-5; maybe TRBD2 (6 bases). The CDR3 is made up of 16 amino acids. Trimming left V 4 bases short and J 4 bases short, with 20 bases between. The V gene's germline CDR1 is SGHKS and CDR2 YYEKEE (reference sequence). DNA of the CDR3: TGTGCCAGCAGCCTATATGTACTAGTGGGGGGAGAGACCCAGTACTTC. It codes for CASSLYVLVGGETQYF.

The rearrangement links TRBV12-5 to TRBJ2-5; TRBD2 matches 12 bases. The CDR3 has 16 residues. Germline V CDR1 and CDR2: LGHNT, FRNRAP. The junction had 5 bases not matched to a gene; V was cut back by 2 bases and J by 4 bases. The CDR3, as DNA: TGTGCTAGTGGTTTGACCCTAGCGGGGGGGCCAGAGACCCAGTACTTC. Translating gives CASGLTLAGGPETQYF.

The chain couples TRBV5-6 to TRBJ1-1; D ambiguous. Germline lookup yields CDR1 SGHDT and CDR2 YYEEEE. This CDR3 region has 11 residues. V lost 2 bases and J lost 9, with 8 bases in between. The CDR3 here is CASSFGPKAFF. The CDR3 DNA is TGTGCCAGCAGCTTCGGACCAAAAGCTTTCTTT.

This clonotype has a handful of counts. The V call is TRBV18, the J call TRBJ2-1, with D unresolved. CDR3 size: 14 residues. Germline-derived CDR1 and CDR2 are KGHSH and LQKENI. Deletions cut 2 bases from V and 4 bases from J, with 9 bases between. The CDR3 DNA reads TGTGCCAGCTCACCAGGGGTCCAATACAATGAGCAGTTCTTC. Residues: CASSPGVQYNEQFF.

This clonotype was counted between two and nine times. This chain connects TRBV29-1 to TRBJ2-1; the match to TRBD2 covers 13 bases. V gave up 4 bases and J gave up 6 bases; unmatched junction bases: 9. The CDR3 runs 16 residues. Germline values: CDR1 SQVTM, CDR2 ANQGSEA. CDR3 nucleotides: TGCAGCGTTGCCCCGGGACTAGCGGGGATGAGCAATGAGCAGTTCTTC. It codes for CSVAPGLAGMSNEQFF.

This clonotype was found a few times. The rearrangement links TRBV29-1 to TRBJ2-7; TRBD1 matches at 7 bases. V shed 7 bases and J 3 bases; nucleotides not matched to a gene: 6. CDR1 is SQVTM and CDR2 is ANQGSEA in the germline V gene. The CDR3 is 12 residues long. CDR3 protein: CSAQTGLYEQYF. DNA for the CDR3: TGCAGCGCCCAGACAGGGCTCTACGAGCAGTACTTC.

This rearrangement joins TRBV20-1 to TRBJ2-3, with D hard to call. Germline V gene lookup returns CDR1 DFQATT and CDR2 SNEGSKA (reference sequence). The CDR3 contains 13 residues. Trimming removed 6 bases at V and 4 bases at J, with 14 bases between. This chain's CDR3 is CSARWGPADTQYF. The CDR3 DNA sequence: TGCAGTGCCCGATGGGGTCCCGCAGATACGCAGTATTTT.

The J gene is TRBJ1-1, the V gene TRBV30; D ambiguous. The CDR3 is 12 amino acids. V lost 2 bases and J lost 2, with 6 bases in between. CDR1 GTSNPN and CDR2 SVGIG come from the germline V gene (reference sequence). In DNA, the CDR3 is TGTGCCTGGAGTCAACCCAACACTGAAGCTTTCTTT. As protein: CAWSQPNTEAFF.

The chain employs TRBV2 and TRBJ2-2; 7 bases match TRBD1. The germline CDR1 and CDR2 sequences are SNHLY and FYNNEI. The CDR3 length is 16 residues. V was pared by 6 bases and J by 4 bases, with 11 bases of the junction left unmatched. The CDR3 coding sequence is TGTGCCAGCAGGCCTAAGGACAGGCGGGCCACCGGGGAGCTGTTTTTT. This gives the protein CASRPKDRRATGELFF.

J is TRBJ1-1 and V is TRBV25-1, with D possibly being TRBD1 (6 bases). The CDR3 contains 14 residues. Trimming removed 1 base from V and 5 bases from J, with 11 bases in between. Germline V gene lookup returns CDR1 MGHDK and CDR2 SYGVNS. The CDR3 DNA reads as TGTGCCAGCAGTGAATCCTCCGACAGGACTGAAGCTTTCTTT. Its translation is CASSESSDRTEAFF.

This chain uses TRBV24-1 with TRBJ2-5; a possible D gene is TRBD2 (6 bases). Trimming took 4 bases from V and 5 from J, leaving 16 bases between them. The CDR3 has 15 amino acids. Germline CDR1 and CDR2: KGHDR and SFDVKD. The CDR3 nucleotides are TGTGCCACCAGTGACTCGAAGACTAGTCTGGAGACCCAGTACTTC. This encodes CATSDSKTSLETQYF.

Worth noting for this clonotype: Its ends do not fully match the called genes, so a read error is possible. The J gene is TRBJ2-1, the V gene TRBV28; 11 nucleotides align to TRBD2. CDR3 length: 16 amino acids. Germline V gene sequence: CDR1 MDHEN, CDR2 SYDVKM. The CDR3 region is CASSAELAGEGYEQSF. DNA of the CDR3: TGTGCCAGCAGTGCGGAACTAGCGGGAGAAGGCTATGAGCAGTCCTTC.

The sample holds a few counts of this clonotype. This chain connects TRBV12-3 or TRBV12-4 to TRBJ2-7, with D possibly matching TRBD1 (6 bases). Trimming took 7 bases from V and 3 from J, leaving 13 bases between them. The CDR3 has 13 amino acids. CDR3 nucleotide sequence: TGTGCCAGCACACAGACAGGTAACTACGAGCAGTACTTC. It is translated as CASTQTGNYEQYF.

The chain carries TRBV11-3 and TRBJ1-5; D gene uncertain. CDR1 and CDR2 from the germline V gene are SGHNT and YENEEA. Trimming cost V 3 bases and J 0 bases, with 21 bases left between them. The CDR3 loop spans 19 amino acids. Here the CDR3 reads CASSLPIRSVLYSNQPQHF. The CDR3 DNA reads TGTGCCAGCAGCTTGCCGATAAGGTCGGTCCTATATAGCAATCAGCCCCAGCATTTT.

A note on this clonotype: One end of the junction fails to match germline, which may point to a read error. The genes are TRBV20-1 and TRBJ2-5; 10 bases agree with TRBD2. CDR3 length: 14 amino acids. Germline-derived CDR1 and CDR2 are DFQATT and SNEGSKA (reference sequence). The CDR3 is CSASDLAGEEAQYF. For the CDR3, the DNA is TGCAGTGCTAGTGACCTAGCGGGAGAAGAGGCCCAGTACTTC.

This clonotype has more than one count but fewer than ten. CDR3 DNA sequence: TGTGCCATCGGTTCGGGACAGGGGGGCGATGAGCAGTTCTTC. Translated: CAIGSGQGGDEQFF. V gene TRBV10-3 combines with J gene TRBJ2-1, with 11 bases matching TRBD1. J gave up 8 bases and V 8 bases, and 8 bases lay outside the gene matches. This CDR3 spans 14 amino acids. Per germline, CDR1 ENHRY and CDR2 SYGVKD.

This rearrangement joins TRBV6-5 to TRBJ2-7; 7 nucleotides match TRBD1. The CDR3 has 14 amino acids. The germline V gene encodes CDR1 MNHEY and CDR2 SVGAGI. Germline trimming cut 6 bases from V and 2 bases from J; bases unmatched to any gene: 7. The chain's CDR3 is CASRRDRATYEQYF. In DNA, the CDR3 is TGTGCCAGCAGGAGAGACAGGGCCACCTACGAGCAGTACTTC.